This record looks at one T cell receptor (beta chain) sequence and its context. The sample belongs to a study of shared clonotypes between healthy human individuals. Genomic DNA of each subset was evenly split across several immunoSEQ plates. As handled by the study authors: ImmunoSEQ sequences covered only the junction and lacked quality scores; filtering therefore differed. Measured with immunoSEQ multiplex PCR; TCRdb has only the in-frame clones, and not every one. Clone size and V and J calls were adopted from that table, with D and trimming inferred from the DNA. The data show about 990,000 clones, approximately 80% seen once. CD4+ cell separation produced CD45RA+ naive and CD45RA-negative memory subsets. The V gene's germline CDR1 is LGHNA and CDR2 YNFKEQ. V gave up 4 bases and J gave up 3 bases; unmatched junction bases: 12. CDR3 length: 16 residues.

Sequenced: memory CD4+ T cells from PBMCs. Subset specified: CD45RA-negative fraction. The sequence derives from a man between 18 and 29 years old in good health. Some clones in this sample may be carry-over from other donors' samples. The rearrangement uses TRBV4-2 and TRBJ2-7; TRBD2 matches at 7 bases. Here the CDR3 reads CASSPLTGEGSYEQYF. In DNA form, the CDR3 reads TGTGCCAGCAGCCCTCTCACGGGGGAGGGGAGCTACGAGCAGTACTTC.